These 16 T cell receptor beta chains were all obtained from the same sample, sequenced in a study of blood T cell repertoires in COVID-19. The protocol was immunoSEQ multiplex PCR, while the TCRdb copy is restricted to in-frame clones and leaves out a portion. The table shows 43,000 or so clones, with roughly nine tenths occurring only once. Sequenced input: peripheral blood. The receptors stem from a human donor in a cohort sampled during active COVID-19.

The CDR3 DNA follows: TGCGCCAGCAGCTTGGCCGGGACAGGGGGCGAAAAACTGTTTTTT. This gives the protein CASSLAGTGGEKLFF. V gene TRBV5-1 combines with J gene TRBJ1-4; 12 positions agree with TRBD1. There are 15 residues in the CDR3. Germline trimming cut 0 bases from V and 8 bases from J; bases unmatched to any gene: 2. In germline, CDR1 is SGHRS, CDR2 YFSETQ.

The gene calls are TRBV5-4 and TRBJ1-6; tentatively, D is TRBD1 (6 bases). This CDR3 contains 14 residues. Germline V lookup: CDR1 SGHNT, CDR2 YYREEE (reference sequence). Trimming pared 7 bases from V and 5 bases from J, leaving 13 bases between. CDR3 region: CASSMAGDNSPLHF. CDR3 DNA: TGTGCCAGCTCGATGGCAGGGGATAATTCACCCCTCCACTTT.

The rearrangement joins TRBV18 to TRBJ2-7; D gene unclear. V shed 3 bases and J shed 2 bases, with 8 bases lying between them. Germline loops: CDR1 KGHSH, CDR2 LQKENI. The CDR3 is 13 amino acids. CDR3 sequence reads: CASSPLGAYEQYF. CDR3 coding DNA: TGTGCCAGCTCACCCCTAGGTGCCTACGAGCAGTACTTC.

V gene TRBV9 combines with J gene TRBJ2-7, with D perhaps matching TRBD2 (5 bases). V was shortened by 1 base and J by 5 bases, with 16 bases between the two germline ends. Germline CDR1 reads SGDLS; CDR2 reads YYNGEE. The CDR3 consists of 15 residues. The CDR3 DNA reads as TGTGCCAGCAGCGTATCGGACGGGGTGGTAGACGAGCAGTACTTC. Its protein is CASSVSDGVVDEQYF.

V is TRBV11-3 and J is TRBJ1-3; 9 nucleotides align to TRBD1. J gave up 6 bases and V 5 bases, and 5 bases lay outside the gene matches. CDR1 SGHNT and CDR2 YENEEA come from the germline V gene. The length of the CDR3 is 14 residues. CDR3 in DNA: TGTGCCAGCAGCCGGGACAGGGATGAAAACACCATATATTTT. Translating it yields CASSRDRDENTIYF.

The V and J genes are TRBV4-2 and TRBJ2-7; TRBD1 matches at 11 bases. The V segment lost 3 bases and the J segment 2 bases; nucleotides outside the gene matches: 3. The CDR3 has 15 amino acids. Per the germline V gene, CDR1 is LGHNA and CDR2 is YNFKEQ. CDR3 sequence (DNA): TGTGCCAGCAGCCAGGGGGGACAGGGGGCCTACGAGCAGTACTTC. Translating gives CASSQGGQGAYEQYF.

The chain employs TRBV5-5 and TRBJ1-2; a possible D gene is TRBD1 (5 bases). Germline V gives CDR1 SGHKS, CDR2 YYEKEE (reference sequence). The CDR3 runs to 15 residues. V lost 1 base to trimming and J lost 4 bases, with 14 bases between them. The CDR3 nucleotides read TGTGCCAGCAGCTTGAGGCCGGGACTGGTCTATGGCTACACCTTC. Protein product: CASSLRPGLVYGYTF.

The chain has TRBV6-2 or TRBV6-3 and TRBJ2-2; tentatively, D is TRBD2 (5 bases). The CDR3 length is 15 residues. Trimming pared 0 bases from V and 7 bases from J, leaving 12 bases between. The germline V gene has CDR1 MNHEY and CDR2 SVGEGT. The DNA of the CDR3 is TGTGCCAGCAGTTACTCGAGCGGTGGTAGCGGGGAGCTGTTTTTT. Its protein product is CASSYSSGGSGELFF.

The rearrangement uses TRBV7-2 and TRBJ2-5; TRBD1 matches at 7 bases. The CDR3 spans 15 residues. Germline V gene data show CDR1 as SGHTA and CDR2 as FQGNSA. The J segment lost 4 bases and the V segment lost 3 bases, leaving 8 bases of the junction unmatched. The CDR3 loop is CASSLWQGVGETQYF. The CDR3 nucleotides are TGTGCCAGCAGCTTGTGGCAGGGGGTGGGAGAGACCCAGTACTTC.

The chain is built from TRBV18 and TRBJ2-5, with a tentative D call TRBD1 (6 bases). Trimming took off 4 bases at V and 3 bases at J, with 9 bases between the two ends. This CDR3 contains 13 residues. Germline V lookup: CDR1 KGHSH, CDR2 LQKENI. The CDR3 reads CASSLGTKETQYF. DNA for the CDR3: TGTGCCAGCTCACTTGGGACAAAAGAGACCCAGTACTTC.

The chain employs TRBV19 and TRBJ1-1, with 10 bases fitting TRBD1. CDR1 is LNHDA and CDR2 is SQIVND in the germline V gene (reference sequence). This CDR3 region has 14 residues. Germline trimming cut 3 bases from V and 4 bases from J; bases unmatched to any gene: 2. CDR3 nucleotides: TGTGCCAGTAGTATCCGGACAGGGGGCACTGAAGCTTTCTTT. Amino acids: CASSIRTGGTEAFF.

V usage is TRBV4-3 and J usage is TRBJ2-1, with 12 bases identical to TRBD2. The CDR3 contains 18 residues. The germline gives CDR1 LGHNA, CDR2 YSLEER. The trim removed 0 bases at V and 4 bases at J, leaving 7 bases unmatched. The CDR3 is CASSQEPGLAGQYNEQFF. In nucleotides, the CDR3 is TGCGCCAGCAGCCAAGAGCCCGGACTAGCGGGGCAATACAATGAGCAGTTCTTC.

Only a few counts were recorded for this clone. The chain combines TRBV7-2 with TRBJ2-6; the D gene is possibly TRBD1 (6 bases). The CDR3 is 16 residues long. Trimming removed 5 bases from V and 0 bases from J, with 11 bases in between. Germline V gives CDR1 SGHTA, CDR2 FQGNSA. The CDR3 sequence: CASSPTGPSGANVLTF. DNA for the CDR3: TGTGCCAGCAGCCCCACAGGGCCCTCTGGGGCCAACGTCCTGACTTTC.

The chain uses TRBV9 and TRBJ2-1, with 7 bases that match TRBD1. J was trimmed by 5 bases and V by 1 base; bases with no gene match: 9. Germline assignment: CDR1 SGDLS and CDR2 YYNGEE. The CDR3 totals 16 residues. The CDR3 sequence is CASSVSDRRVHNEQFF. The CDR3 DNA reads TGTGCCAGCAGCGTATCGGACAGGCGAGTCCACAATGAGCAGTTCTTC.

The chain links TRBV25-1 to TRBJ2-1; 7 bases match TRBD1. CDR3 length: 15 residues. Germline V gene data show CDR1 as MGHDK and CDR2 as SYGVNS. V dropped 4 bases and J dropped 9; count of bases not matched to a gene: 12. CDR3 sequence: CASSGGQAGSGEQFF. DNA for the CDR3: TGTGCCAGCAGTGGTGGACAGGCTGGCTCGGGTGAGCAGTTCTTC.

This clone was counted once. The CDR3 region has the DNA TGTGCCAGCAGTTACCGGGACAGGTGGTATAGCAATCAGCCCCAGCATTTT. It translates to CASSYRDRWYSNQPQHF. V usage is TRBV6-2 or TRBV6-3 and J usage is TRBJ1-5, with 8 bases lining up with TRBD1. Per the germline V gene, CDR1 is MNHEY and CDR2 is SVGEGT. V lost 2 bases and J lost 0; bases outside the gene matches: 6. This CDR3 comprises 17 residues.